A selection of T cell receptor beta chains follows, all from one sample in a study of blood T cell repertoires in COVID-19. Repertoires were generated with immunoSEQ multiplex PCR, while TCRdb's copy carries only in-frame clones and drops some. Of almost 200,000 clones in the sample, about 85% were seen once. Sequenced material: peripheral blood. The receptors originated from a man in his 60s with COVID-19, enrolled during active disease. Each CDR3 is given with its conserved first and last residue. Each record gives: D gene, J gene, clone size, V gene, CDR3 protein, CDR3 DNA. A D gene is named only where the DNA matches it firmly. Only some rows state a clone size, as once, few, many or a class for expanded clones.

d_gene: -
j_gene: TRBJ1-2
abundance: few
v_gene: TRBV6-2/TRBV6-3
CDR3aa: CASSYSRDIGYGYTF
CDR3nt: TGTGCCAGCAGTTACTCGAGGGACATAGGTTATGGCTACACCTTC

d_gene: TRBD1
j_gene: TRBJ1-3
abundance: -
v_gene: TRBV18
CDR3aa: CASRGTGPGNTIYF
CDR3nt: TGTGCCAGCCGGGGGACAGGGCCTGGAAACACCATATATTTT

d_gene: -
j_gene: TRBJ1-2
abundance: -
v_gene: TRBV3-1/TRBV3-2
CDR3aa: CASSQDLTGYGYTF
CDR3nt: TGTGCCAGCAGCCAAGATCTGACAGGCTATGGCTACACCTTC

d_gene: -
j_gene: TRBJ2-3
abundance: -
v_gene: TRBV5-1
CDR3aa: CASSSTGTLITDTQYF
CDR3nt: TGCGCCAGCAGCTCAACCGGGACACTCATCACAGATACGCAGTATTTT

d_gene: -
j_gene: TRBJ1-5
abundance: -
v_gene: TRBV28
CDR3aa: CASTERGLFYSNQPQHF
CDR3nt: TGTGCCAGCACCGAGAGGGGACTGTTCTATAGCAATCAGCCCCAGCATTTT

d_gene: -
j_gene: TRBJ2-7
abundance: -
v_gene: TRBV5-1
CDR3aa: CASSLEPGAYSYEQYF
CDR3nt: TGCGCCAGCAGCTTGGAGCCAGGCGCCTACTCCTACGAGCAGTACTTC

d_gene: -
j_gene: TRBJ2-2
abundance: -
v_gene: TRBV18
CDR3aa: CASSPDFANTGELFF
CDR3nt: TGTGCCAGCTCACCAGACTTCGCGAACACCGGGGAGCTGTTTTTT

d_gene: -
j_gene: TRBJ2-4
abundance: -
v_gene: TRBV7-9
CDR3aa: CASSPPPGTRAKNIQYF
CDR3nt: TGTGCCAGCAGCCCACCCCCCGGGACACGAGCCAAAAACATTCAGTACTTC

d_gene: TRBD2
j_gene: TRBJ2-5
abundance: -
v_gene: TRBV19
CDR3aa: CASSFRAASGQETQYF
CDR3nt: TGTGCCAGTTCCTTTAGGGCGGCTAGCGGTCAAGAGACCCAGTACTTC

d_gene: -
j_gene: TRBJ1-5
abundance: -
v_gene: TRBV5-4
CDR3aa: CASSPDRDSNQPQHF
CDR3nt: TGTGCCAGCAGCCCCGACAGAGATAGCAATCAGCCCCAGCATTTT

d_gene: -
j_gene: TRBJ1-3
abundance: -
v_gene: TRBV10-2
CDR3aa: CASSEGARGNTIYF
CDR3nt: TGCGCCAGCAGTGAGGGGGCGCGGGGAAACACCATATATTTT

d_gene: -
j_gene: TRBJ1-1
abundance: -
v_gene: TRBV29-1
CDR3aa: CSVEEGLVEAFF
CDR3nt: TGCAGCGTTGAGGAGGGCTTGGTTGAAGCTTTCTTT

d_gene: -
j_gene: TRBJ2-7
abundance: -
v_gene: TRBV19
CDR3aa: CASSVGPSYEQYF
CDR3nt: TGTGCCAGTAGTGTTGGGCCGTCCTACGAGCAGTACTTC

d_gene: -
j_gene: TRBJ1-1
abundance: -
v_gene: TRBV29-1
CDR3aa: CSVDAQVGEAFF
CDR3nt: TGCAGCGTTGACGCACAGGTCGGTGAAGCTTTCTTT

d_gene: -
j_gene: TRBJ2-1
abundance: -
v_gene: TRBV30
CDR3aa: CASRGIGGTSEQFF
CDR3nt: TGTGCCTCCCGGGGGATAGGAGGAACCAGTGAGCAGTTCTTC

d_gene: TRBD1
j_gene: TRBJ1-5
abundance: -
v_gene: TRBV5-1
CDR3aa: CASSLGTGINQPQHF
CDR3nt: TGCGCCAGCAGCTTGGGGACAGGGATAAATCAGCCCCAGCATTTT

d_gene: -
j_gene: TRBJ1-5
abundance: -
v_gene: TRBV6-5
CDR3aa: CASRAGDQPQHF
CDR3nt: TGTGCCAGCAGGGCGGGTGATCAGCCCCAGCATTTT

d_gene: TRBD1
j_gene: TRBJ2-7
abundance: once
v_gene: TRBV7-9
CDR3aa: CASSLGTGASNEQYF
CDR3nt: TGTGCCAGCAGCTTAGGGACAGGGGCATCCAACGAGCAGTACTTC

d_gene: TRBD2
j_gene: TRBJ2-7
abundance: -
v_gene: TRBV19
CDR3aa: CASSVTGTSSNSYEQYF
CDR3nt: TGTGCCAGTAGTGTTACCGGGACTAGCAGCAACTCCTACGAGCAGTACTTC

d_gene: -
j_gene: TRBJ1-2
abundance: -
v_gene: TRBV7-2
CDR3aa: CASSLNQGAGYTF
CDR3nt: TGTGCCAGCAGCTTAAATCAAGGGGCGGGCTACACCTTC